This T cell receptor beta chain appears in the sequencing data of a study of blood T cell repertoires in COVID-19. Study background: COVID-19 samples from acute and convalescent phases originated in the United States, Italy and Spain. The cDNA or gDNA used as material had been derived from T cells, B-cell-depleted T cells, or PBMCs.

The CDR3 spans 19 residues. Looked up from germline, CDR1 is SGDLS and CDR2 is YYNGEE. V lost 0 bases, J lost 4 bases, and 18 bases stayed unmatched. As originally analysed: Counts of nucleated cells, estimated from reference gene primer amplification, were obtained. Data came from immunoSEQ multiplex PCR; TCRdb stores just in-frame clones and leaves some out. V, J and clone size are taken as reported in that table, and D and trimming were inferred from the DNA itself. In the table there are 160,000 or so clones, about four fifths of which are singletons. The receptor was isolated from a man in his 70s with active or convalescent COVID-19. The specimen sequenced was peripheral blood. The chain carries TRBV9 and TRBJ2-7, with TRBD1 matching over 8 bases. The DNA for the CDR3 is TGTGCCAGCAGCGTAGCCGTCCCTAACCTCCACAGGGGGAGATACGAGCAGTACTTC. It codes for CASSVAVPNLHRGRYEQYF.